This TCR beta chain was recovered during a study of blood T cell repertoires in COVID-19. Across the whole study: Sites across the United States, Italy and Spain contributed samples from acute and convalescent COVID-19. The cDNA or gDNA used as material had been derived from T cells, B-cell-depleted T cells, or PBMCs.

In the study's own analysis: Quantification of nucleated cells was approximated via reference gene primer amplification. Assay: immunoSEQ multiplex PCR; the TCRdb copy retains only in-frame clones and omits some. The V and J calls and clone size come from that table; D and trimming were worked out from the DNA. This table has 200,000 to 250,000 clones, 92% appearing once. The TCR originated in a young man with acute or convalescent COVID-19. Material: peripheral blood.

The DNA of the CDR3 is TGTGCCAGCAGCTCACAGGGGCTTAGGGCAGATACGCAGTATTTT. Protein: CASSSQGLRADTQYF. This chain links TRBV7-9 with TRBJ2-3, with TRBD1 matching 7 bases. CDR3 length equals 15 residues. Germline V CDR1 and CDR2: SEHNR, FQNEAQ (reference sequence). J lost 4 bases, V lost 4 bases, and 8 bases had no gene match.